The present entry profiles one TCR beta chain with its context. Antigen: not known. The CDR3 loop spans 16 amino acids. The junction had 8 bases not matched to a gene; V was cut back by 5 bases and J by 6 bases. Germline lookup yields CDR1 MGHRA and CDR2 YSYEKL. The data belong to a study of siplizumab effects on memory and regulatory T cells. Study-wide results and caveats: Tregs proliferating in siplizumab cultures lacked confirmation of their suppressive function.

The assay looked at 99,000 or so TCR templates in each sample. Method: immunoSEQ multiplex PCR; TCRdb's copy keeps in-frame clones and lacks some. The sample lists some 99,000 clones; 90% to 95% were seen once. Material for sequencing was Tregs sorted from blood. The V call is TRBV4-1, the J call TRBJ2-3; 13 positions agree with TRBD2. The sequence came from a human donor in good health. CDR3 nucleotides: TGCGCCAGCAGCGGACGACTAGCGGGGGGCGGGGATACGCAGTATTTT. Amino acid sequence: CASSGRLAGGGDTQYF.